A selection of T cell receptor beta chains follows, all from one sample in a study of early stage breast cancer tumors. Repertoires were generated with immunoSEQ multiplex PCR, while TCRdb's copy carries only in-frame clones and drops some. This table has about 7,900 clones, approximately 60% appearing once. The source material was breast tumor tissue. These receptor sequences come from a person aged 70 to 85 with breast cancer. Both conserved end residues are part of each CDR3. Fields, in order: V gene, D gene, J gene, clone size, CDR3 DNA, CDR3 protein. The D gene is left open where the match is weak. The size field is filled for only some rows; it gives once, few, many or a size class.

TRBV5-1	TRBD1	TRBJ1-1	NA	TGCGCCAGCAGTGGGGGACAGCTGAACACTGAAGCTTTCTTT	CASSGGQLNTEAFF
TRBV7-9	TRBD2	TRBJ2-7	once	TGTGCCAGCAGCTCGGGACTAGCGGGTATCGAGCAGTACTTC	CASSSGLAGIEQYF
TRBV6-5	NA	TRBJ2-2	few	TGTGCCGCCCGCCAGGGTCGAACCGGGGAGCTGTTTTTT	CAARQGRTGELFF
TRBV13	NA	TRBJ1-6	NA	TGTGCCAGCAGCCGGAGGAGGGACCTCGCGAGGGATTCACCCCTCCACTTT	CASSRRRDLARDSPLHF
TRBV2	NA	TRBJ1-5	few	TGTGCCAGCAGAGAGTGGTATAGCAATCAGCCCCAGCATTTT	CASREWYSNQPQHF
TRBV6-1	TRBD2	TRBJ2-3	once	TGTGCCAGCAGTGAAGTGTGGCGGGGGGGCACAGATACGCAGTATTTT	CASSEVWRGGTDTQYF
TRBV5-1	TRBD2	TRBJ2-3	NA	TGCGCCAGCAGGTTTACTAGCGGGGGTGGAACGGATACGCAGTATTTT	CASRFTSGGGTDTQYF
TRBV7-9	TRBD1	TRBJ2-1	once	TGTGCCAGCAGCCCTCTTAGGGGCAGGGGGCGAAATGAGCAGTTCTTC	CASSPLRGRGRNEQFF
TRBV4-3	NA	TRBJ2-2	NA	TGCGCCAGCAGCCAAGACGAGCGGGCCGGGGAGCTGTTTTTT	CASSQDERAGELFF
TRBV4-3	TRBD1	TRBJ1-2	NA	TGCGCCAGCAGCCTAACAGGGGGCAATAACTATGGCTACACCTTC	CASSLTGGNNYGYTF
TRBV6-5	NA	TRBJ1-1	NA	TGTGCCAGCACCCTAAGGACAGAAATGAACACTGAAGCTTTCTTT	CASTLRTEMNTEAFF
TRBV30	NA	TRBJ2-2	NA	TGTGCCTGGAGAGGGGCTGCCACCGGGGAGCTGTTTTTT	CAWRGAATGELFF
TRBV6-5	NA	TRBJ2-5	NA	TGTGCCAGCACCCCGGACGGTGGGAGAACCCAGTACTTC	CASTPDGGRTQYF
TRBV7-3	TRBD1	TRBJ2-1	NA	TGTGCCAGCAGCTCCTCCCCCGGGACAGGGGACAATGAGCAGTTCTTC	CASSSSPGTGDNEQFF
TRBV29-1	NA	TRBJ1-1	NA	TGCAGCGTCTCTACTTCAGGGTACACTGAAGCTTTCTTT	CSVSTSGYTEAFF
TRBV4-1	NA	TRBJ1-4	medium-sized	TGCGCCAGCAGCTGGGGGCAGGGAGGGGAAAAACTGTTTTTT	CASSWGQGGEKLFF
TRBV25-1	NA	TRBJ2-2	NA	TGTGCCAGCCGCGGGACCGGCAACACCGGGGAGCTGTTTTTT	CASRGTGNTGELFF
TRBV6-5	NA	TRBJ1-5	few	TGTGCCAGCACCATCAGGGAAAATAGCAATCAGCCCCAGCATTTT	CASTIRENSNQPQHF
TRBV4-1	TRBD1	TRBJ2-5	NA	TGCGCCAGCAGTACAGGGGTTCTAGAGACCCAGTACTTC	CASSTGVLETQYF
TRBV5-1	NA	TRBJ2-5	NA	TGCGCCAGCACCTTGGGGGGGCCGGGGGAGACCCAGTACTTC	CASTLGGPGETQYF
TRBV27	TRBD2	TRBJ2-1	NA	TGTGCCAGCAGTTTCCACCCCCTGGCTAGCGGGGGATACAATGAGCAGTTCTTC	CASSFHPLASGGYNEQFF
TRBV7-8	NA	TRBJ1-5	few	TGTGCCAGCAGCTCCCATTATGACAGGTATAGCAATCAGCCCCAGCATTTT	CASSSHYDRYSNQPQHF
TRBV4-2	TRBD1	TRBJ1-2	NA	TGTGCCAGCAGCCGTGGGACAGATCATGGCTACACCTTC	CASSRGTDHGYTF
TRBV9	TRBD1	TRBJ1-2	once	TGTGCCAGCAGCGTAGGGGACAGATCTCCCTATGGCTACACCTTC	CASSVGDRSPYGYTF
TRBV2	TRBD2	TRBJ2-3	NA	TGTGCCAGCTCGGCAGCGGGGGGGCCGACAGATACGCAGTATTTT	CASSAAGGPTDTQYF
TRBV6-1	NA	TRBJ1-1	NA	TGTGCCATAGGGCGGGGCGTATCGAACACTGAAGCTTTCTTT	CAIGRGVSNTEAFF
TRBV5-1	TRBD1	TRBJ2-1	NA	TGCGCCAGCAGTAGGACAGGGGGCATCTATGAGCAGTTCTTC	CASSRTGGIYEQFF
TRBV11-1	NA	TRBJ1-1	NA	TGTGCCAGCAGCTTGATCCGGGGAACCACTGAAGCTTTCTTT	CASSLIRGTTEAFF
TRBV5-4	TRBD1	TRBJ1-3	NA	TGTGCCAGCAGCCCCGGACAGGGAAGGGACACCATATATTTT	CASSPGQGRDTIYF
TRBV4-1	TRBD2	TRBJ2-1	few	TGCGCCAGCAGCCAAGGAGCGGGGGGATACAATGAGCAGTTCTTC	CASSQGAGGYNEQFF
TRBV11-2	TRBD1	TRBJ2-2	NA	TGTGCCAGCAGCTTAGTGGGGACAGGGTACACCGGGGAGCTGTTTTTT	CASSLVGTGYTGELFF
TRBV19	TRBD2	TRBJ2-3	few	TGTGCCAGTAGTATAGGGGGCGGGGGGGCCGATACGCAGTATTTT	CASSIGGGGADTQYF
TRBV11-2	TRBD1	TRBJ1-5	NA	TGTGCCAGCAGCGGCCAGGGACAGGGGAATCAGCCCCAGCATTTT	CASSGQGQGNQPQHF
TRBV7-9	NA	TRBJ1-2	NA	TGTGCCAGCAGCCCCGGGACGGGAGTCTATGGCTACACCTTC	CASSPGTGVYGYTF
TRBV7-2	TRBD1	TRBJ2-2	few	TGTGCCAGCAGCTTAGTGGGGACAGGGTACACCGGGGAGCTGTTTTTT	CASSLVGTGYTGELFF
TRBV28	TRBD1	TRBJ1-1	NA	TGTGCCAGCAGTCCGATCGGGACAGGCCCGAACACTGAAGCTTTCTTT	CASSPIGTGPNTEAFF
TRBV5-4	NA	TRBJ2-3	NA	TGTGCCAGCAGCTTGAGAGATCTCACAGATACGCAGTATTTT	CASSLRDLTDTQYF
TRBV4-2	TRBD1	TRBJ1-2	NA	TGTGCCAGCAGCCAACCGGGACAGGGGGCATATGGCTACACCTTC	CASSQPGQGAYGYTF
TRBV4-3	TRBD1	TRBJ1-2	NA	TGCGCCAGCAGCCAGGGACAGGGGGCTAACTATGGCTACACCTTC	CASSQGQGANYGYTF